The clone carrying this T cell receptor beta chain was seen only once. In germline, CDR1 is SGHTA, CDR2 FQGNSA. V shed 5 bases, J shed 7 bases, and the junction held 13 bases outside the gene matches. This CDR3 has 15 amino acids. After constant-region reverse-primer amplification, full-length variable regions underwent semi-nested PCR with Nested Universal Primer A. TCRdb re-analysed the 5' RACE reads in MiXCR, keeping a single row per CDR3 protein. This sample carries about 64,000 distinct CDR3 sequences, about 22% of them seen once, and the ten largest clones take about 3%. The V and J genes are TRBV7-2 and TRBJ2-7; 8 bases map to TRBD1. Sequenced input: memory CD4+ T cells sorted from a lymph node. Subset meaning: memory CD4+ T cells, CD4+CD45RO+CD25-. This clonotype was sampled from a female donor with breast cancer. The CDR3 protein is CASSRIAGGAGEQYF. As DNA, the CDR3 is TGTGCCAGCAGCAGAATCGCAGGGGGCGCGGGAGAGCAGTACTTC.